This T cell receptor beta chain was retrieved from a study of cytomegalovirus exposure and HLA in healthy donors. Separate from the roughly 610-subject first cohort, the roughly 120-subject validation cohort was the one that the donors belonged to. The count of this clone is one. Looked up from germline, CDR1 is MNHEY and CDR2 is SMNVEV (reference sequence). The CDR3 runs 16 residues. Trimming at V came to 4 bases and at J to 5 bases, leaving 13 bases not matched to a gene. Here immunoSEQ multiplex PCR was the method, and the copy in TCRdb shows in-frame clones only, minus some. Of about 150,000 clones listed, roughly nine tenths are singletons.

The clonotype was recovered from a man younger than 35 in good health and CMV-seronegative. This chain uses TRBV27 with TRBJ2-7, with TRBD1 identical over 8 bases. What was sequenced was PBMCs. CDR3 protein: CASSSYTGTGSHEQYF. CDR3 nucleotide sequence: TGTGCCAGCAGTTCATATACCGGGACAGGATCCCACGAGCAGTACTTC.